The source of this T cell receptor (beta chain) is a study of regulatory T cells in long-lasting Graves disease. This CDR3 contains 14 residues. V lost 6 bases and J 0 bases, leaving 9 bases between the germline ends. Germline assignment: CDR1 MNHEY and CDR2 SVGEGT. Specified time point: newly diagnosed GD, antithyroid drugs for less than 3 months. The TCR library was made from RNA extracted from PBMCs. Graves' disease was diagnosed by American Thyroid Association guidelines. With iRepertoire HTBI primers and Arm-PCR of CDR3 regions, TCR beta libraries were built. Each CDR3 protein gets one entry after TCRdb re-called the multiplex PCR reads with MiXCR. The sample records hundreds of thousands of distinct CDR3 sequences, around 13% being singletons. The sample also formed part of further work on T cells in Graves' hyperthyroidism and ophthalmopathy. Per that paper: Before onset, ophthalmopathy was predicted by the model a median around 6.5 months earlier.

This chain connects TRBV6-2 or TRBV6-3 to TRBJ2-1; D unresolved. This sequence originates from a woman in her thirties with Graves disease. This material consisted of peripheral blood mononuclear cells (PBMCs), taken at new diagnosis, from a patient treated with antithyroid drugs. The DNA for the CDR3 is TGTGCCAGCAGCCCAATCCGCTCCTACAATGAGCAGTTCTTC. This sequence encodes CASSPIRSYNEQFF.